This T cell receptor (beta chain) came from a study of immune evolution from preneoplasia to lung adenocarcinoma. Clones were sequenced by immunoSEQ multiplex PCR, and TCRdb holds only the in-frame ones, with some missing. The data contain 11,000 to 15,000 clones, less than 90% of them seen just once; the ten biggest clones take up around 2.9%. The germline V gene has CDR1 SGHNT and CDR2 YYREEE (reference sequence). V trimming: 4 bases; J trimming: 7 bases; junction bases outside the gene matches: 7. The CDR3 length is 14 residues. Material: FFPE lung adenocarcinoma in situ tissue. This TCR was recovered from a donor at least 70 years old with lung adenocarcinoma. V usage is TRBV5-4 and J usage is TRBJ2-2; TRBD1 matches 7 bases. The CDR3: CASSVDRENGELFF. CDR3 sequence (DNA): TGTGCCAGCAGCGTTGACAGGGAGAACGGGGAGCTGTTTTTT.